This TCR beta chain was sequenced during a study of a mutant IDH1 vaccine in newly diagnosed glioma. Measured with immunoSEQ multiplex PCR; TCRdb has only the in-frame clones, and not every one. The table shows about 36,000 clones, with about 80% occurring only once. Described time point: week 11, during vaccination. Each dose of the vaccine consisted of 300 ug of mutant IDH1 20-mer peptide, with topical imiquimod. Details on this clone: No antigen is known for it.

The sample consisted of peripheral blood mononuclear cells (PBMCs), taken from a glioma patient whose treatment included an IDH1 peptide vaccine. This receptor was obtained from a woman in her twenties or thirties with glioma. Some clones in this sample may be carry-over from other donors' samples.

The CDR3 bases are TGTGCCAGCAGCTTAGACCTGGGGGGTTACAATGAGCAGTTCTTC. It specifies CASSLDLGGYNEQFF. The chain employs TRBV11-2 and TRBJ2-1, with D possibly TRBD2 on 6 matching bases. The CDR3 contains 15 residues. The V end was cut by 0 bases, the J end by 4 bases, with 10 bases between. Germline CDR1 is SGHAT and CDR2 is FQNNGV.